This T cell receptor (beta chain) was profiled in a study of CD8+ T cells in alopecia areata. Regarding the study as a whole: Scalp sequencing also captures normal skin's resident alphabeta T cells. Mice showed clearer TCR sharing than patients did, a gap that was possibly HLA-related.

This clone has only a few counts. As yet, its antigen is unknown. cDNA reverse transcribed from extracted RNA served as the sequencing template. Clones were read by immunoSEQ multiplex PCR, and TCRdb kept only the in-frame ones, dropping some. Of 120,000 or so clones listed, 45% to 50% are singletons. CDR1 and CDR2 (germline): PRHDT, FYEKMQ (reference sequence). Between the trimmed V and J ends, which lost 5 bases and 6 bases, there was a span of 19 bases. The CDR3 loop spans 15 amino acids. The sample taken for sequencing was NKG2D-low CD8+ T cells sorted from blood. The source of this sequence is a human donor with alopecia areata. V and J are TRBV13 and TRBJ2-5, with D perhaps TRBD1 (5 bases). The DNA for the CDR3 is TGTGCCAGCAGCGCCACCTCCTCCAGGGAAAAGACCCAGTACTTC. It specifies CASSATSSREKTQYF. The full variable domain, rest sourced from reference TRBV13 and TRBJ2-5, is AAGVIQSPRHLIKEKRETATLKCYPIPRHDTVYWYQQGPGQDPQFLISFYEKMQSDKGSIPDRFSAQQFSDYHSELNMSSLELGDSALYFCASSATSSREKTQYFGPGTRLLVL.